This T cell receptor beta chain derives from a study of blood T cell repertoires in COVID-19. Overall study context: The origin of the acute and convalescent COVID-19 samples was the United States, Italy and Spain.

How the authors handled the data: Reference gene primers were amplified, and this amplification served to estimate nucleated cell counts. TCRdb's copy holds only in-frame clones and misses some; the assay was immunoSEQ multiplex PCR. Clone size and V and J calls were adopted from that table, with D and trimming inferred from the DNA. The table lists around 140,000 clones, roughly 85% of them singletons. There are 14 residues in the CDR3. The germline CDR1 and CDR2 sequences are MNHEY and SVGEGT. The germline V and J ends were trimmed by 0 bases and 0 bases, with 5 bases remaining between them. Participants had their cohort set by participant-reported clinical history. Cohort 3 recovered donors had two negative PCRs, clearance, or symptom resolution.

This TCR was sampled from a man aged 50-60 years who had recovered from COVID-19. The rearrangement links TRBV6-2 or TRBV6-3 to TRBJ1-1; D is undetermined. The source material was PBMCs or T cells enriched from blood (not recorded which). The CDR3 nucleotides are TGTGCCAGCAGTTACTCACAGTTGAACACTGAAGCTTTCTTT. Its translation: CASSYSQLNTEAFF.